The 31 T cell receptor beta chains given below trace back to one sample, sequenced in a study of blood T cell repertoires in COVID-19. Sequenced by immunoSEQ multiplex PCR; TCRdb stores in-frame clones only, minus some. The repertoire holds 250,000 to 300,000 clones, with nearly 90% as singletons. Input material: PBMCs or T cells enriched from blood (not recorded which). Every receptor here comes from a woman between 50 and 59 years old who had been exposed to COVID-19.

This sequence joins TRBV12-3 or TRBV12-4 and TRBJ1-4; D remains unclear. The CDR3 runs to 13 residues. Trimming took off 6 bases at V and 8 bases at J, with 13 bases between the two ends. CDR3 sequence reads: CASRRALGEKLFF. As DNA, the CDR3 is TGTGCCAGCAGGAGGGCCTTGGGGGAAAAACTGTTTTTT.

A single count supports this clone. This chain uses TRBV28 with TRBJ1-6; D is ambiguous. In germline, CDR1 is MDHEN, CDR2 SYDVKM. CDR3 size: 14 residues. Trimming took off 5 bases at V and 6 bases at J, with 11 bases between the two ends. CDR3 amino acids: CASSGTRGNSPLHF. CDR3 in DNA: TGTGCCAGCAGTGGCACGCGGGGTAATTCACCCCTCCACTTT.

In DNA, the CDR3 is TGTGCCAGCAGATGGGGGGAGAACACTGAAGCTTTCTTT. It yields the protein CASRWGENTEAFF. The chain couples TRBV12-3 or TRBV12-4 to TRBJ1-1; D is possibly TRBD1 (5 bases). The V end was cut by 6 bases, the J end by 1 base, with 9 bases between. The length of the CDR3 is 13 residues.

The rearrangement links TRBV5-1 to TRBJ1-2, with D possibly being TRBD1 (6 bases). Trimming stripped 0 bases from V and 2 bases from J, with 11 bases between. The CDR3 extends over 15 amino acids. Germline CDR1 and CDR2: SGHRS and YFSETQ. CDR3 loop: CASSLGGTLNYGYTF. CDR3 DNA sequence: TGCGCCAGCAGCTTGGGAGGGACACTAAACTATGGCTACACCTTC.

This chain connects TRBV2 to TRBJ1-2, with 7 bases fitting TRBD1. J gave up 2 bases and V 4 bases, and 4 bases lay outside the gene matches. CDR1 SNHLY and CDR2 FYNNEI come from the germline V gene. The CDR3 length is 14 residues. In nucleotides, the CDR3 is TGTGCCAGCAGTGTAGGGGGACAGAACTATGGCTACACCTTC. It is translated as CASSVGGQNYGYTF.

In nucleotides, the CDR3 is TGCGCCAGTGGAGGGGAGAGTGACGGGGAGCTGTTTTTT. Translating it yields CASGGESDGELFF. The rearrangement joins TRBV5-1 to TRBJ2-2; D might be TRBD2 (6 bases). Germline V lookup: CDR1 SGHRS, CDR2 YFSETQ. This CDR3 contains 13 residues. V lost 8 bases to trimming and J lost 7 bases, with 15 bases between them.

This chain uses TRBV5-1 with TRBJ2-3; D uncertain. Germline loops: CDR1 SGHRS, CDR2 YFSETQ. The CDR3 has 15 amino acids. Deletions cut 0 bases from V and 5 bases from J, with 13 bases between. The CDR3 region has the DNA TGCGCCAGCAGCTTGGAGGCAGTTGGCGGAGATACGCAGTATTTT. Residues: CASSLEAVGGDTQYF.

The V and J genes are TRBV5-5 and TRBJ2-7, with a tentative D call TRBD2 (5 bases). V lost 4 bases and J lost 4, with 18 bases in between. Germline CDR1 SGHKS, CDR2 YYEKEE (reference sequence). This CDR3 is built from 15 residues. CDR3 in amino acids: CASSRGEGVRYEQYF. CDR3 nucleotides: TGTGCCAGCAGCAGAGGTGAGGGTGTACGATACGAGCAGTACTTC.

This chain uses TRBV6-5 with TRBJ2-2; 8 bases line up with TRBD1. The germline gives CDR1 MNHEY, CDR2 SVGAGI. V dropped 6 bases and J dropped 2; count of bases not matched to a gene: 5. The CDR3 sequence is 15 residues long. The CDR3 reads CASSQGQGNTGELFF. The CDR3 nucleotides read TGTGCCAGCAGCCAAGGACAGGGAAACACCGGGGAGCTGTTTTTT.

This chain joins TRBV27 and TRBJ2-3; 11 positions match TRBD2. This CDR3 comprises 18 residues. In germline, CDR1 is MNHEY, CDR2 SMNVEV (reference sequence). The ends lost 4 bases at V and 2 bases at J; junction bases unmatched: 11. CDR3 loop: CASSSRSLTSGATDTQYF. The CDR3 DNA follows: TGTGCCAGCAGTTCCCGAAGCCTGACTAGCGGGGCCACAGATACGCAGTATTTT.

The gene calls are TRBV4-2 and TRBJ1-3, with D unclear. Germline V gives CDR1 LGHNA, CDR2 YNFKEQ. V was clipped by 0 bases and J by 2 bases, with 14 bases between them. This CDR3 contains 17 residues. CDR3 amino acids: CASSQDLPGYPGNTIYF. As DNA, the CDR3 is TGTGCCAGCAGCCAAGATCTCCCCGGGTATCCTGGAAACACCATATATTTT.

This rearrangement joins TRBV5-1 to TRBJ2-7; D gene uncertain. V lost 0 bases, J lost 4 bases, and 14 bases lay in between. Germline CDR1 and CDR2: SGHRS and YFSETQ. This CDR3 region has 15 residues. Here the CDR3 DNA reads TGCGCCAGCAGCTTGGGTTCCGACATGTATTACGAGCAGTACTTC. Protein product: CASSLGSDMYYEQYF.

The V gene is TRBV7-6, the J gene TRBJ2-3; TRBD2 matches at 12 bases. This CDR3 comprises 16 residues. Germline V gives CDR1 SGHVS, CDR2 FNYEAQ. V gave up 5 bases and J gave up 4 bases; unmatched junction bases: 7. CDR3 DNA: TGTGCCAGCAGCCCCCTAGCGGGGGGGAGATCAGATACGCAGTATTTT. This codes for CASSPLAGGRSDTQYF.

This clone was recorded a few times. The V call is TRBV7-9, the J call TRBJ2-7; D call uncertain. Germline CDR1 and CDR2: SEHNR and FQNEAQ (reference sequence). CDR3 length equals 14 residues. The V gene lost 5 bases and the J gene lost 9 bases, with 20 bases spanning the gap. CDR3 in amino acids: CASSIRGTPTLQYF. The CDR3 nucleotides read TGTGCCAGCAGCATCCGCGGCACCCCTACGCTGCAGTACTTC.

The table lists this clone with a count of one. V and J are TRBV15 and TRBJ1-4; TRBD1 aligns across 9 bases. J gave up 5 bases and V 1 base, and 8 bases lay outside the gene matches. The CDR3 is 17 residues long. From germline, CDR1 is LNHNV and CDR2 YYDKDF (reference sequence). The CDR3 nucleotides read TGTGCCACCAGCAGAGCCATTGCCGGGACAGGGAATGAAAAACTGTTTTTT. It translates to CATSRAIAGTGNEKLFF.

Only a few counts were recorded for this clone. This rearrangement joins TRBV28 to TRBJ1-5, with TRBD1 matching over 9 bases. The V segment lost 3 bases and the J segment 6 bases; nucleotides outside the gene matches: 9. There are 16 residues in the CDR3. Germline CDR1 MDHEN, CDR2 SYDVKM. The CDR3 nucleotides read TGTGCCAGCAGTTTGCCGACAGGGGGTCTCTTTCAGCCCCAGCATTTT. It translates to CASSLPTGGLFQPQHF.

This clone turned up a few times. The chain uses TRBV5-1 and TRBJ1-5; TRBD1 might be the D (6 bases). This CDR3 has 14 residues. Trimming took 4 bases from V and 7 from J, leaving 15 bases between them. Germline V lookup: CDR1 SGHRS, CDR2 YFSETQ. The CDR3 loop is CASSPSTGNQPQHF. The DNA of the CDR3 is TGCGCCAGCAGCCCGTCGACAGGAAACCAGCCCCAGCATTTT.

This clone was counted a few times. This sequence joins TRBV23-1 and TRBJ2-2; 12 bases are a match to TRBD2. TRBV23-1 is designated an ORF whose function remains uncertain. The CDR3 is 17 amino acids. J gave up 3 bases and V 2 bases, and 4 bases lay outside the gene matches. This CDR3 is CASSQRLAGVDTGELFF. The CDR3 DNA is TGCGCCAGCAGTCAACGACTAGCGGGGGTAGACACCGGGGAGCTGTTTTTT.

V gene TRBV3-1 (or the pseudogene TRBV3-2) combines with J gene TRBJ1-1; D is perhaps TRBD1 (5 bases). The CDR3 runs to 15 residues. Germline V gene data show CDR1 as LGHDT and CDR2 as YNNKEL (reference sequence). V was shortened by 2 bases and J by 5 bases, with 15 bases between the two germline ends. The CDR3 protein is CASSQIRQKGTEAFF. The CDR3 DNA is TGTGCCAGCAGCCAAATCAGACAGAAGGGGACTGAAGCTTTCTTT.

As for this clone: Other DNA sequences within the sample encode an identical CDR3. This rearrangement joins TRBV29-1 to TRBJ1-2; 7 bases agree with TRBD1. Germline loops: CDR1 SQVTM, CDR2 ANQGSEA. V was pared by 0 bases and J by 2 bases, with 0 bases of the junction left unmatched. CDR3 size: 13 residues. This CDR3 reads CSVEETGNYGYTF. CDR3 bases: TGCAGCGTTGAAGAGACAGGGAACTATGGCTACACCTTC.

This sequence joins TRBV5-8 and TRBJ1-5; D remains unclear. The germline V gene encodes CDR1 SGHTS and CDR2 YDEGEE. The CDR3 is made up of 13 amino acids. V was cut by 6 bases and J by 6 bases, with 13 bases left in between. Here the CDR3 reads CASIRSMSQPQHF. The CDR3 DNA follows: TGTGCCAGCATCCGGTCGATGAGTCAGCCCCAGCATTTT.

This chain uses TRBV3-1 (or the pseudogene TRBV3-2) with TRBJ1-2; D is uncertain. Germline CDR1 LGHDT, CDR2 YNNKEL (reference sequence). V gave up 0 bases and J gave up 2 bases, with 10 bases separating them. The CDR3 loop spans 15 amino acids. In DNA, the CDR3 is TGTGCCAGCAGCCAAGATCCCGGCGGGAACTATGGCTACACCTTC. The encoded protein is CASSQDPGGNYGYTF.

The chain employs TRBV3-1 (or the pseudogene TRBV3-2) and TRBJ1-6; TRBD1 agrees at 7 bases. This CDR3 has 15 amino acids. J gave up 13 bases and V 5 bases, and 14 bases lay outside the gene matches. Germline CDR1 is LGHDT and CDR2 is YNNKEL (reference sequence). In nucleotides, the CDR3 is TGTGCCAGCAGCTTCGCGACAGGGACCCTAACTCCCCTCCACTTT. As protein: CASSFATGTLTPLHF.

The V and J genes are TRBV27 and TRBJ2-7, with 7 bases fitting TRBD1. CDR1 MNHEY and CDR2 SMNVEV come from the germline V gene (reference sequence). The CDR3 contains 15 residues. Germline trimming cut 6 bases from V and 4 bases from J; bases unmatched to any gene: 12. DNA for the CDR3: TGTGCCAGCAGCAGACCGGGACAGCTAAATTACGAGCAGTACTTC. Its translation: CASSRPGQLNYEQYF.

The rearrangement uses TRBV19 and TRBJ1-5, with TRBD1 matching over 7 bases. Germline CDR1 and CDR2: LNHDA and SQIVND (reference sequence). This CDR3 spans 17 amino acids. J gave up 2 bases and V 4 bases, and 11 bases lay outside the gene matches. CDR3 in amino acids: CASSTRTGTGGNQPQHF. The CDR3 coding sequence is TGTGCCAGTAGTACGAGGACAGGAACAGGAGGCAATCAGCCCCAGCATTTT. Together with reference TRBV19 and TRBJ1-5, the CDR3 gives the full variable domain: DGGITQSPKYLFRKEGQNVTLSCEQNLNHDAMYWYRQDPGQGLRLIYYSQIVNDFQKGDIAEGYSVSREKKESFPLTVTSAQKNPTAFYLCASSTRTGTGGNQPQHFGDGTRLSIL.

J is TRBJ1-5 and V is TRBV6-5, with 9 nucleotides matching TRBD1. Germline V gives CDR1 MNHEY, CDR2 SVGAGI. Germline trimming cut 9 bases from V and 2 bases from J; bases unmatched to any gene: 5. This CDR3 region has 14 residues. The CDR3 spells CASYRDRGNQPQHF. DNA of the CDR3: TGTGCCAGTTACCGGGACAGGGGCAATCAGCCCCAGCATTTT.

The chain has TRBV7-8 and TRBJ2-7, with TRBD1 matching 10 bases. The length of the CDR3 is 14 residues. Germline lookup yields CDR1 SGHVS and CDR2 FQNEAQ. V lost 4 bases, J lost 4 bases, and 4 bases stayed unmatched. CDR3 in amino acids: CASSSRGQGYEQYF. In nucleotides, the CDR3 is TGTGCCAGCAGCTCTAGGGGACAGGGGTACGAGCAGTACTTC.

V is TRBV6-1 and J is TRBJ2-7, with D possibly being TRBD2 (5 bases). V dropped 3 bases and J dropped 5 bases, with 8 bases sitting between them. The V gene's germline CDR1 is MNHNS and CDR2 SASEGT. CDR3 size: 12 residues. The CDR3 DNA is TGTGCCAGCAGTGACCGGGGTCACGAGCAGTACTTC. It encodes CASSDRGHEQYF.

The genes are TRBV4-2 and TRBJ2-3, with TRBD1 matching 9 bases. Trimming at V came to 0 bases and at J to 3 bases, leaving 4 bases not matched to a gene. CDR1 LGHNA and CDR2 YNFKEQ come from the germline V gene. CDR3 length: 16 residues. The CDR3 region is CASSQDRDRATDTQYF. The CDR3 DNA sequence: TGTGCCAGCAGCCAAGACCGGGACAGGGCGACAGATACGCAGTATTTT.

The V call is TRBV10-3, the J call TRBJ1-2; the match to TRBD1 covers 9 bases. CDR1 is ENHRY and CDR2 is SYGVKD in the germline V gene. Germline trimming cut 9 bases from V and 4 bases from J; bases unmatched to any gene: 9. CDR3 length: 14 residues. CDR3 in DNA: TGTGCCATAGCCGGGACAGGGTACCCCTATGGCTACACCTTC. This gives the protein CAIAGTGYPYGYTF.

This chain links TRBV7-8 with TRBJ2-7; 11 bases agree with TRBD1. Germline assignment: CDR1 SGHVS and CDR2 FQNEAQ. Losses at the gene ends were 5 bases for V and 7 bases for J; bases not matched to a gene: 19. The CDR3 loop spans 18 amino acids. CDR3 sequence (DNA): TGTGCCAGCAGCCAACGGACAGGGGGCACCCTCCCGTTAGGGGAGCAGTACTTC. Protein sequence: CASSQRTGGTLPLGEQYF.